Listed here are 10 T cell receptor beta chains from one sample, sequenced in a study of cytomegalovirus exposure and HLA in healthy donors. With 60 Vbeta and 13 Jbeta primers, the PCR was carried out. Only in-frame clones appear in the TCRdb table, and some are missing; sequencing was by immunoSEQ multiplex PCR. This listing includes under 200,000 clones. The sample consisted of PBMCs. These receptors came from a woman aged 18-29 years in good health and CMV-seropositive.

The rearrangement links TRBV5-1 to TRBJ2-2, with a weak D call TRBD2 (6 bases). The germline V gene has CDR1 SGHRS and CDR2 YFSETQ. Trimming took off 7 bases at V and 0 bases at J, with 10 bases between the two ends. The CDR3 consists of 14 residues. CDR3 amino acids: CASGGNANTGELFF. CDR3 coding DNA: TGCGCCAGCGGGGGGAACGCGAACACCGGGGAGCTGTTTTTT.

The gene calls are TRBV6-5 and TRBJ1-2; D perhaps matches TRBD1 (5 bases). The ends were cut back, 5 bases at V and 8 bases at J, with 15 bases in the middle. The germline gives CDR1 MNHEY, CDR2 SVGAGI. The CDR3 consists of 13 residues. The CDR3 nucleotides are TGTGCCAGCAGTCAAGGATTGTCAGGGGGCTACACCTTC. Protein sequence: CASSQGLSGGYTF.

V gene TRBV5-1 combines with J gene TRBJ2-5; tentative D call: TRBD2 (6 bases). V was trimmed by 4 bases and J by 1 base, leaving 14 bases between them. This CDR3 has 15 amino acids. CDR1 is SGHRS and CDR2 is YFSETQ in the germline V gene. The CDR3: CASSAGAGTQETQYF. The CDR3 DNA sequence: TGCGCCAGCAGCGCCGGGGCGGGGACCCAAGAGACCCAGTACTTC.

This sequence joins TRBV4-3 and TRBJ1-2, with D possibly TRBD1 on 5 matching bases. This CDR3 is 17 amino acids long. Germline loops: CDR1 LGHNA, CDR2 YSLEER. With 0 bases removed from V and 5 bases from J, the gap between germline ends came to 19 bases. The CDR3 protein is CASSQDMGGGRGYGYTF. The DNA of the CDR3 is TGCGCCAGCAGCCAAGATATGGGGGGGGGACGTGGATATGGCTACACCTTC.

This chain connects TRBV9 to TRBJ2-1, with TRBD2 matching 13 bases. This CDR3 is built from 15 residues. The germline V gene encodes CDR1 SGDLS and CDR2 YYNGEE. Unmatched junction bases numbered 4, after V lost 4 bases and J lost 6 bases. The CDR3 is CASSPRLAGGNEQFF. The CDR3 DNA follows: TGTGCCAGCAGCCCAAGACTAGCGGGGGGCAATGAGCAGTTCTTC.

The chain uses TRBV5-1 and TRBJ1-2, with TRBD1 matching 7 bases. Losses at the gene ends were 4 bases for V and 5 bases for J; bases not matched to a gene: 11. This CDR3 spans 15 amino acids. CDR1 is SGHRS, CDR2 YFSETQ, per germline. CDR3 sequence reads: CASSVATGVGYGYTF. In DNA form, the CDR3 reads TGCGCCAGCAGCGTAGCTACAGGGGTCGGGTATGGCTACACCTTC.

As DNA, the CDR3 is TGTGCCAGCAGTTCCGGGACAGGTTCCTACTATGGCTACACCTTC. Residues: CASSSGTGSYYGYTF. The chain carries TRBV5-4 and TRBJ1-2; 8 bases match TRBD1. CDR1 and CDR2 from the germline V gene are SGHNT and YYREEE (reference sequence). V gave up 5 bases and J gave up 3 bases; unmatched junction bases: 9. The CDR3 loop spans 15 amino acids.

The chain uses TRBV4-1 and TRBJ1-1; 7 bases fit TRBD1. V lost 0 bases and J lost 1; bases outside the gene matches: 14. The CDR3 has 19 amino acids. The germline V gene has CDR1 MGHRA and CDR2 YSYEKL. The CDR3 sequence is CASSQDFASHRQGNTEAFF. The CDR3 nucleotides read TGCGCCAGCAGCCAAGATTTCGCGTCCCACCGACAGGGGAACACTGAAGCTTTCTTT.

DNA for the CDR3: TGCGCCAGCAGCTTGGTAGGGAGCTCCTACGAGCAGTACTTC. Protein product: CASSLVGSSYEQYF. The chain joins TRBV5-1 to TRBJ2-7; a possible D gene is TRBD2 (5 bases). V was cut by 0 bases and J by 0 bases, with 7 bases left in between. Germline V gene sequence: CDR1 SGHRS, CDR2 YFSETQ. The CDR3 runs 14 residues.

This rearrangement joins TRBV27 to TRBJ1-4; 7 bases match TRBD1. Per germline, CDR1 MNHEY and CDR2 SMNVEV (reference sequence). The CDR3 sequence is 14 residues long. V lost 5 bases to trimming and J lost 3 bases; unmatched junction nucleotides: 3. CDR3 sequence (DNA): TGTGCCAGCAGTCGCGGGACAGCTAATGAAAAACTGTTTTTT. Residues: CASSRGTANEKLFF.